These T cell receptor beta chains were read from a single sample in a study of CD8 T cells in ankylosing spondylitis. A single record per CDR3 protein comes from TCRdb applying MiXCR to the 5' RACE reads. The table records 130,000 or so distinct CDR3 sequences, approximately 17% of them present only once. Sample: blood, either unsorted or a sorted T cell fraction (not recorded which). All receptors come from a male donor with ankylosing spondylitis. CDR3s include the opening cysteine and the closing phenylalanine or tryptophan. D genes are given only for firm matches. Clone size is stated in some rows and not others, as once, few, many or a class when expanded.

CDR3nt,CDR3aa,abundance,v_gene,len,j_gene,d_gene
TGCAGCGTTGCGGTATCCTACGAGCAGTACTTC,CSVAVSYEQYF,.,TRBV29-1,11,TRBJ2-7,.
TGTGCCAGCAGGAGGCCGGGAGCCCCTTACGAGCAGTACTTC,CASRRPGAPYEQYF,.,TRBV6-2/TRBV6-3,14,TRBJ2-7,.
TGTGCCAGCCCTAGCGGGAGGGCCGGGGAGACCCAGTACTTC,CASPSGRAGETQYF,.,TRBV2,14,TRBJ2-5,TRBD2
TGTGCCAGCAGCGTAGGAGGGGGAACCTACGAGCAGTACTTC,CASSVGGGTYEQYF,many,TRBV9,14,TRBJ2-7,.
TGCAGCGTTGAGGGCCGACAGGGCGGCGAGCAGTTCTTC,CSVEGRQGGEQFF,.,TRBV29-1,13,TRBJ2-1,TRBD1
TGTGCCAGCACCTTGGGACCAGGGAGCTCCTACGAGCAGTACTTC,CASTLGPGSSYEQYF,few,TRBV12-3/TRBV12-4,15,TRBJ2-7,.
TGCAGTGCTAGAGTGGGTACAGAGGCCTATCAGCCCCAGCATTTT,CSARVGTEAYQPQHF,.,TRBV20-1,15,TRBJ1-5,.
TGTGCCAGCAGCTCGGACGGGAGGGGAAATGAGCAGTTCTTC,CASSSDGRGNEQFF,few,TRBV7-9,14,TRBJ2-1,TRBD2
TGTGCCAGCAGTCCCCTACTAAGCTTTCAGGAGGCAGATACGCAGTATTTT,CASSPLLSFQEADTQYF,few,TRBV2,17,TRBJ2-3,.
TGTGCCAGCAGTCCACAGGGGGCCGGGGCAGATACGCAGTATTTT,CASSPQGAGADTQYF,few,TRBV2,15,TRBJ2-3,TRBD1
TGTGCCAGCAGTACCGGGACTGTACACCACGAGCAGTACTTC,CASSTGTVHHEQYF,.,TRBV28,14,TRBJ2-7,.
TGTGCCAGCAGCCACCAACTAGCGGGGGACTCCTACAATGAGCAGTTCTTC,CASSHQLAGDSYNEQFF,.,TRBV7-9,17,TRBJ2-1,TRBD2
TGTGCCAGCAGTTACCTCAGGGTCTACGAGCAGTACTTC,CASSYLRVYEQYF,.,TRBV6-7,13,TRBJ2-7,.
TGTGCCAGCAACTTCAGGAGCAATCAGCCCCAGCATTTT,CASNFRSNQPQHF,.,TRBV12-3/TRBV12-4,13,TRBJ1-5,.
TGTGCCAGCAACGCCCGGGGGGGAGAGACCCAGTACTTC,CASNARGGETQYF,few,TRBV5-6,13,TRBJ2-5,TRBD2
TGTGCCAGCAGCCCCGGCGGGGGAAGAACCGGGGAGCTGTTTTTT,CASSPGGGRTGELFF,.,TRBV7-6,15,TRBJ2-2,TRBD2
TGTGCCAGCAGCTTACTGCGGGAGGGAACCAATGAGCAGTTCTTC,CASSLLREGTNEQFF,few,TRBV7-8,15,TRBJ2-1,TRBD2
TGCGCCAACCTTTCTGGGGCCAACGTCCTGACTTTC,CANLSGANVLTF,few,TRBV23-1,12,TRBJ2-6,.
TGCGCCAGCAGCCTGGACCGGGGGGGGAGGACAGATACGCAGTATTTT,CASSLDRGGRTDTQYF,few,TRBV4-1,16,TRBJ2-3,TRBD2
TGTGCCAGCAGCCCTAGTGCAGGGGGAGGCACTGAAGCTTTCTTT,CASSPSAGGGTEAFF,.,TRBV7-2,15,TRBJ1-1,TRBD1
TGTGCCATCAGTGAAGCTGGCGGGAGCTCCTACAATGAGCAGTTCTTC,CAISEAGGSSYNEQFF,few,TRBV10-3,16,TRBJ2-1,TRBD2
TGCAGCGTAGAAGAGGAGACAGGGCCCGGGGAGCTGTTTTTT,CSVEEETGPGELFF,many,TRBV29-1,14,TRBJ2-2,TRBD1
TGTGCCAGCAGCCCCCGCGGTACCTCTGGGGCCAACGTCCTGACTTTC,CASSPRGTSGANVLTF,.,TRBV9,16,TRBJ2-6,.
TGTGCCAGCAGTTCCCTGGACAGGGTCCAAGAGACCCAGTACTTC,CASSSLDRVQETQYF,.,TRBV27,15,TRBJ2-5,TRBD1
TGTGCCAGCAGCTCTAATTGGGACTACAGCCTGTCCGAGCAGTACTTC,CASSSNWDYSLSEQYF,once,TRBV7-2,16,TRBJ2-7,TRBD2
TGTGCCAGCAGTTACCTAGGACAGTCCCAAGAGACCCAGTACTTC,CASSYLGQSQETQYF,.,TRBV6-5,15,TRBJ2-5,.
TGTGCCAGCAGCTCCCCCAGGGGATACGAGCAGTACTTC,CASSSPRGYEQYF,few,TRBV28,13,TRBJ2-7,.
TGTGCCAGCAGCTTATCGACAGCCGGGTATGAAAAACTGTTTTTT,CASSLSTAGYEKLFF,few,TRBV7-9,15,TRBJ1-4,.
TGCGCCAGCATGGTCTGGGAGGGCAATGAGCAGTTCTTC,CASMVWEGNEQFF,few,TRBV5-1,13,TRBJ2-1,TRBD2
TGCAGTGCTAAAATATTAGCGGGTGTCTACGAGCAGTACTTC,CSAKILAGVYEQYF,few,TRBV20-1,14,TRBJ2-7,TRBD2
TGTGCCAGCAGTTTTACGGCGGGACTCTCCTACGAGCAGTACTTC,CASSFTAGLSYEQYF,.,TRBV27,15,TRBJ2-7,.
TGCAGTGCTAGAGGACTAGCGGGAGACAATGAGCAGTTCTTC,CSARGLAGDNEQFF,.,TRBV20-1,14,TRBJ2-1,TRBD2
TGTGCCAGCAGTTTATCCTCGAGCGGGTACGAGCAGTACTTC,CASSLSSSGYEQYF,few,TRBV27,14,TRBJ2-7,.
TGCAGCGTTGAATTCGCTAGCGGGAGATCGGATACGCAGTATTTT,CSVEFASGRSDTQYF,few,TRBV29-1,15,TRBJ2-3,TRBD2
TGTGCCAGCAGTCTAAGACAGGGCTGGGTCGGGGAGCTGTTTTTT,CASSLRQGWVGELFF,.,TRBV27,15,TRBJ2-2,TRBD1
TGTGCCAGCAGCACCGGGACGGGAGAGCAGTTCTTC,CASSTGTGEQFF,few,TRBV9,12,TRBJ2-1,.
TGTGTGCGCACAGACAGGATTCAGAACACTGAAGCTTTCTTT,CVRTDRIQNTEAFF,.,TRBV7-8,14,TRBJ1-1,.
TGTGCCAGCGGCGGAGGGGGGGACACTGAAGCTTTCTTT,CASGGGGDTEAFF,few,TRBV19,13,TRBJ1-1,.
TGCGCCAGCAGCCAAAGAAGACAGGGGTTCACAGATACGCAGTATTTT,CASSQRRQGFTDTQYF,few,TRBV4-1,16,TRBJ2-3,TRBD1
TGCAGCCCCGATACGAGGGGACGGCAGCCCCAGCATTTT,CSPDTRGRQPQHF,few,TRBV29-1,13,TRBJ1-5,.
TGTGCCAGCAGTTTTCGCCCCGTGGGAGTCGATGAGCAGTTCTTC,CASSFRPVGVDEQFF,.,TRBV12-3/TRBV12-4,15,TRBJ2-1,.
TGTGCCAGCAGCTTGGTAGCAGCCGAGGAGACCCAGTACTTC,CASSLVAAEETQYF,.,TRBV5-5,14,TRBJ2-5,.
TGCAGTGCTAGAGATCGGAGTCAAACCTACGAGCAGTACTTC,CSARDRSQTYEQYF,.,TRBV20-1,14,TRBJ2-7,.
TGTGCCAGCAGTTCCGCAGGGAACACTGAAGCTTTCTTT,CASSSAGNTEAFF,few,TRBV28,13,TRBJ1-1,.
TGCAGTGCTAGCCCCACTAGCGGGAGTACGTACGAGCAGTACTTC,CSASPTSGSTYEQYF,few,TRBV20-1,15,TRBJ2-7,TRBD2
TGTGCCAGCAGCCCACTGGGGGGAACTGAAGCTTTCTTT,CASSPLGGTEAFF,.,TRBV13,13,TRBJ1-1,.
TGCAGTGCTAGTTTACGCGAGCAGTTCTTC,CSASLREQFF,many,TRBV20-1,10,TRBJ2-1,.
TGTGCCAGCACCAACAGGGCTAGCCCCACAGATACGCAGTATTTT,CASTNRASPTDTQYF,few,TRBV7-8,15,TRBJ2-3,.
TGTGCCAGCTCCGAAGCGGGACTAGCGCCCCAGGGGAATGAGCAGTTCTTC,CASSEAGLAPQGNEQFF,.,TRBV27,17,TRBJ2-1,TRBD2
TGTGCCAGCACTCAAGGCTCTGGGGCCAACGTCCTGACTTTC,CASTQGSGANVLTF,.,TRBV27,14,TRBJ2-6,.